These 22 T cell receptor beta chains were sequenced from one sample in a study of technical replicates of blood from a few donors. Profiling relied on immunoSEQ multiplex PCR, and the TCRdb table lists in-frame clones only, not all of them. This sample has 95,000 to 100,000 clones; just over 95% occur once, and the top ten carry approximately 0.21%. Sample: T cells isolated from PBMCs. These receptors were collected from a human donor in good health.

J is TRBJ1-2 and V is TRBV11-1; no reliable D call. Germline V gene sequence: CDR1 SGHAT, CDR2 FQDESV (reference sequence). The CDR3 consists of 14 residues. Deletions cut 2 bases from V and 7 bases from J, with 14 bases between. Here the CDR3 DNA reads TGTGCCAGCAGCTTAAACGGTAGAGGTTCTGGCTACACCTTC. It translates to CASSLNGRGSGYTF.

The V and J genes are TRBV5-1 and TRBJ1-1; no clear D. Trimming stripped 2 bases from V and 2 bases from J, with 10 bases between. CDR3 length: 14 residues. CDR1 SGHRS and CDR2 YFSETQ come from the germline V gene. CDR3 sequence (DNA): TGCGCCAGCAGCTTATCTACAGCCAACACTGAAGCTTTCTTT. It translates to CASSLSTANTEAFF.

The rearrangement links TRBV10-2 to TRBJ1-2; maybe TRBD1 (6 bases). The CDR3 has 13 residues. The ends were cut back, 5 bases at V and 2 bases at J, with 9 bases in the middle. Germline V gene sequence: CDR1 WSHSY, CDR2 SAAADI. CDR3 coding DNA: TGCGCCAGCAGTAGGGGGGGGAACTATGGCTACACCTTC. Translated, it gives CASSRGGNYGYTF.

The J gene is TRBJ2-1, the V gene TRBV2; 8 bases are a match to TRBD1. The CDR3 length is 15 residues. In germline, CDR1 is SNHLY, CDR2 FYNNEI. The V and J ends lost 6 bases and 4 bases, in that order; junction bases with no gene match: 8. The CDR3 bases are TGTGCCAGCAGGCCGGACAGGGCATCATACAATGAGCAGTTCTTC. It is translated as CASRPDRASYNEQFF.

The chain combines TRBV5-1 with TRBJ2-7; D may be TRBD1 (5 bases). Trimming stripped 0 bases from V and 1 base from J, with 8 bases between. Germline V gene sequence: CDR1 SGHRS, CDR2 YFSETQ. The CDR3 has 14 residues. The CDR3 region is CASSLVGASYEQYF. In DNA, the CDR3 is TGCGCCAGCAGCTTGGTAGGGGCATCCTACGAGCAGTACTTC.

This chain joins TRBV9 and TRBJ2-1, with D possibly matching TRBD2 (5 bases). The V end lost 2 bases, the J end lost 0 bases, and 15 bases lay between the germline ends. The germline V gene has CDR1 SGDLS and CDR2 YYNGEE. The CDR3 is 17 residues long. The DNA of the CDR3 is TGTGCCAGCAGCGTCCCAAAAGGAGGCGGCTCCTACAATGAGCAGTTCTTC. Translated: CASSVPKGGGSYNEQFF. Looking up the rest from reference TRBV9 and TRBJ2-1 gives the full variable domain: DSGVTQTPKHLITATGQRVTLRCSPRSGDLSVYWYQQSLDQGLQFLIQYYNGEERAKGNILERFSAQQFPDLHSELNLSSLELGDSALYFCASSVPKGGGSYNEQFFGPGTRLTVL.

The chain combines TRBV7-9 with TRBJ2-5, with 11 bases lining up with TRBD2. Germline assignment: CDR1 SEHNR and CDR2 FQNEAQ (reference sequence). This CDR3 spans 17 amino acids. With V trimmed by 3 bases and J by 4 bases, 10 bases remained unmatched. The DNA for the CDR3 is TGTGCCAGCAGCTTCTTCGCTAGCGGGAGGAGGCGAGAGACCCAGTACTTC. This translates into CASSFFASGRRRETQYF.

The gene calls are TRBV11-2 and TRBJ1-2, with 7 positions matching TRBD1. The germline V gene has CDR1 SGHAT and CDR2 FQNNGV. This CDR3 region has 16 residues. V lost 5 bases, J lost 1 base, and 10 bases stayed unmatched. CDR3 residues: CASSPVGGGNNYGYTF. The CDR3 coding sequence is TGTGCCAGCAGCCCGGTCGGAGGGGGCAATAACTATGGCTACACCTTC.

This clone was observed once. The chain uses TRBV10-3 and TRBJ1-6; 7 bases fit TRBD1. Germline lookup yields CDR1 ENHRY and CDR2 SYGVKD. Trimming took 4 bases from V and 0 from J; bases not matched to a gene: 3. The CDR3 extends over 16 amino acids. CDR3 loop: CAISGQGGSYNSPLHF. The CDR3, as DNA: TGTGCCATCAGTGGACAGGGTGGCTCCTATAATTCACCCCTCCACTTT.

This clone was found once. V gene TRBV18 combines with J gene TRBJ1-1, with 7 bases lining up with TRBD1. With V trimmed by 3 bases and J by 3 bases, 7 bases remained unmatched. The CDR3 length is 15 residues. CDR1 is KGHSH and CDR2 is LQKENI in the germline V gene. The CDR3 DNA reads TGTGCCAGCTCACCCCAGACAGGGAGGCACACTGAAGCTTTCTTT. Protein sequence: CASSPQTGRHTEAFF.

The V and J genes are TRBV4-2 and TRBJ1-3; D call uncertain. This CDR3 comprises 16 residues. The V end was cut by 0 bases, the J end by 0 bases, with 9 bases between. CDR1 and CDR2 from the germline V gene are LGHNA and YNFKEQ. DNA for the CDR3: TGTGCCAGCAGCCAAGACCCGCTCGGCTCTGGAAACACCATATATTTT. Translated, it gives CASSQDPLGSGNTIYF.

This chain uses TRBV4-1 with TRBJ1-1; tentatively, D is TRBD1 (5 bases). The V end was cut by 2 bases, the J end by 11 bases, with 24 bases between. The CDR3 covers 16 residues. Germline V gene lookup returns CDR1 MGHRA and CDR2 YSYEKL. In nucleotides, the CDR3 is TGCGCCAGCAGCCAATTGGTCGGTGGGGGGGGATTCGGTGCTTTCTTT. Encoded protein: CASSQLVGGGGFGAFF.

The chain joins TRBV2 to TRBJ2-3; D not resolved. The V gene's germline CDR1 is SNHLY and CDR2 FYNNEI. The CDR3 covers 15 residues. V lost 8 bases and J lost 0, with 15 bases in between. CDR3 sequence reads: CASDAPSTSTDTQYF. CDR3 nucleotide sequence: TGTGCCAGCGATGCGCCTTCTACTAGCACAGATACGCAGTATTTT.

V is TRBV5-6 and J is TRBJ2-5; D may be TRBD2 (5 bases). Per the germline V gene, CDR1 is SGHDT and CDR2 is YYEEEE. V lost 3 bases, J lost 5 bases, and 14 bases lay in between. The CDR3 has 14 amino acids. The CDR3 is CASSSKLDWETQYF. The CDR3 DNA sequence: TGTGCCAGCAGCTCCAAGTTGGACTGGGAGACCCAGTACTTC.

The chain combines TRBV19 with TRBJ2-5; TRBD1 agrees at 8 bases. This CDR3 has 16 amino acids. Trimming took 3 bases from V and 5 from J; bases not matched to a gene: 11. Germline V gene lookup returns CDR1 LNHDA and CDR2 SQIVND (reference sequence). In DNA, the CDR3 is TGTGCCAGTAGTATGGGGTCAGGGGGCTTCGGGGAGACCCAGTACTTC. Amino acid sequence: CASSMGSGGFGETQYF. The full variable domain, in which reference TRBV19 and TRBJ2-5 provide the parts outside the CDR3, is DGGITQSPKYLFRKEGQNVTLSCEQNLNHDAMYWYRQDPGQGLRLIYYSQIVNDFQKGDIAEGYSVSREKKESFPLTVTSAQKNPTAFYLCASSMGSGGFGETQYFGPGTRLLVL.

The rearrangement links TRBV9 to TRBJ2-3; 16 bases match TRBD2. J gave up 5 bases and V 4 bases, and 13 bases lay outside the gene matches. Germline V gives CDR1 SGDLS, CDR2 YYNGEE. CDR3 length equals 19 residues. In nucleotides, the CDR3 is TGTGCCAGCAGCTCAGCCGGGACTAGCGGGGGGGCACGTAGAGATACGCAGTATTTT. Translating gives CASSSAGTSGGARRDTQYF.

This clone was recorded only once. The genes are TRBV4-1 and TRBJ2-3, with D perhaps TRBD2 (5 bases). The germline V and J ends were trimmed by 0 bases and 6 bases, with 10 bases remaining between them. CDR3 size: 14 residues. Germline CDR1 MGHRA, CDR2 YSYEKL. The DNA for the CDR3 is TGCGCCAGCAGCCAAGAGGCTAGCCGGGATACGCAGTATTTT. It specifies CASSQEASRDTQYF.

V gene TRBV11-3 combines with J gene TRBJ1-1; weak D call: TRBD1 (5 bases). V was pared by 5 bases and J by 0 bases, with 13 bases between. The germline V gene has CDR1 SGHNT and CDR2 YENEEA. This CDR3 has 15 amino acids. DNA for the CDR3: TGTGCCAGCAGCGGGCCAGGGTTATTGAACACTGAAGCTTTCTTT. Amino acids: CASSGPGLLNTEAFF.

About this clone itself: Mismatch with germline at one junction end may stem from a read error. The chain couples TRBV4-1 to TRBJ2-2; TRBD1 matches at 7 bases. The germline V gene encodes CDR1 MGHRA and CDR2 YSYEKL. The CDR3 consists of 15 residues. For the CDR3, the DNA is TGCGCCAGCAGCCAGGAGACAGGGAACGCCGGGGAGCTGTTTTTT. Translated, it gives CASSQETGNAGELFF.

This rearrangement joins TRBV6-1 to TRBJ1-2; D gene unclear. Deletions cut 11 bases from V and 0 bases from J, with 7 bases between. CDR3 size: 11 residues. Germline V gene data show CDR1 as MNHNS and CDR2 as SASEGT. Written as DNA, the CDR3 is TGTGCCCACGGGGCTAACTATGGCTACACCTTC. Protein: CAHGANYGYTF.

The gene calls are TRBV12-2 and TRBJ2-2; the table's D call, TRBD2, has no DNA check behind it. TRBV12-2 is a listed pseudogene. This CDR3 is built from 13 residues. CDR3 protein: CATLEANTGELFF. Here the CDR3 DNA reads TGTGCAACCCTTGAGGCAAACACCGGGGAGCTGTTTTTT.

This chain uses TRBV5-4 with TRBJ2-7, with D maybe TRBD2 (6 bases). The V and J ends lost 4 bases and 6 bases respectively, with 23 bases between them. Germline V gene sequence: CDR1 SGHNT, CDR2 YYREEE (reference sequence). The CDR3 covers 16 residues. In nucleotides, the CDR3 is TGTGCCAGCAGCGTAGGACTATATAACGGGCCGGGCGAGCAGTACTTC. Translation gives CASSVGLYNGPGEQYF.